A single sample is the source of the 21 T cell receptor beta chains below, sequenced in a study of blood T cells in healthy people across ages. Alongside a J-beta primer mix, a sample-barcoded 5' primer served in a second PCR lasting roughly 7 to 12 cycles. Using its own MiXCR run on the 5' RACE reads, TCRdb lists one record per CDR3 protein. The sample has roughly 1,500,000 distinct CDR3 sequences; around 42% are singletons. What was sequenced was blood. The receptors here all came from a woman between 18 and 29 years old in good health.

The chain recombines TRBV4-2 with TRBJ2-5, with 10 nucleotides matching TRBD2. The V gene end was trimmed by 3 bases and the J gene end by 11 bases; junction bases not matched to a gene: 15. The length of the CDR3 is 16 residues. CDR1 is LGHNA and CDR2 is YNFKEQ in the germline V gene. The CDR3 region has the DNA TGTGCCAGCAGCCAGACCAGCGGGAGGGCCTCGGGTGAGCAGTACTTC. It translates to CASSQTSGRASGEQYF.

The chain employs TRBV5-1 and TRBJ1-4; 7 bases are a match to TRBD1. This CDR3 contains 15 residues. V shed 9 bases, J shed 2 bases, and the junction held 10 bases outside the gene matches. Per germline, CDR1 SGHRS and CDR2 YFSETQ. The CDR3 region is CATRPGGTTNEKLFF. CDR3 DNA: TGCGCCACCCGGCCAGGGGGTACGACTAATGAAAAACTGTTTTTT.

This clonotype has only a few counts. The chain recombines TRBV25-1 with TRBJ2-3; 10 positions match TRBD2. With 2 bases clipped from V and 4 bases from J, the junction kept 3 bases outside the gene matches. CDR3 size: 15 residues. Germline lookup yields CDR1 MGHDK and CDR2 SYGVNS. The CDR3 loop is CASSERTSGSDTQYF. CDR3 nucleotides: TGTGCCAGCAGTGAACGGACTAGCGGATCAGATACGCAGTATTTT. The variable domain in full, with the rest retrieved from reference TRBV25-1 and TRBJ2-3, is EADIYQTPRYLVIGTGKKITLECSQTMGHDKMYWYQQDPGMELHLIHYSYGVNSTEKGDLSSESTVSRIRTEHFPLTLESARPSHTSQYLCASSERTSGSDTQYFGPGTRLTVL.

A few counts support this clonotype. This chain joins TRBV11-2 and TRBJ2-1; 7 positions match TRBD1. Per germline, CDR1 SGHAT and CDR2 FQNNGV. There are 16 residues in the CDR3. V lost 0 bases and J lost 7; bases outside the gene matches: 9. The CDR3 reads CASSLDAAGGQNEQFF. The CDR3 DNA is TGTGCCAGCAGCTTAGATGCGGCAGGGGGACAAAATGAGCAGTTCTTC.

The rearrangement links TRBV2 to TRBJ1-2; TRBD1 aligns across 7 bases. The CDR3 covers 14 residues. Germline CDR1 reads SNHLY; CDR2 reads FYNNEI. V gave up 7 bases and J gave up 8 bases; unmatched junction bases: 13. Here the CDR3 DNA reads TGTGCCAGCAAAGTCACAGGGGACTCCAACGGCTACACCTTC. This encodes CASKVTGDSNGYTF.

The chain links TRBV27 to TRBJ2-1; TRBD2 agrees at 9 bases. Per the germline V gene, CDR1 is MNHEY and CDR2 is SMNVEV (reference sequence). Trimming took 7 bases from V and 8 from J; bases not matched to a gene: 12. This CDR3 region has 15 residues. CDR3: CASTQSPGLAYEQFF. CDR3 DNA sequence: TGTGCCAGCACCCAGTCCCCGGGACTAGCTTATGAGCAGTTCTTC.

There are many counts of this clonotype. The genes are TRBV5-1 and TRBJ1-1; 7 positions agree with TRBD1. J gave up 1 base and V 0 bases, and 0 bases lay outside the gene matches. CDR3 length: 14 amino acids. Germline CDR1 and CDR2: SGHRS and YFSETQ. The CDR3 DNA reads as TGCGCCAGCAGCTTGGACAGGGGGAACACTGAAGCTTTCTTT. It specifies CASSLDRGNTEAFF. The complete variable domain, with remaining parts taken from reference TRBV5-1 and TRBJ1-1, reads KAGVTQTPRYLIKTRGQQVTLSCSPISGHRSVSWYQQTPGQGLQFLFEYFSETQRNKGNFPGRFSGRQFSNSRSEMNVSTLELGDSALYLCASSLDRGNTEAFFGQGTRLTVV.

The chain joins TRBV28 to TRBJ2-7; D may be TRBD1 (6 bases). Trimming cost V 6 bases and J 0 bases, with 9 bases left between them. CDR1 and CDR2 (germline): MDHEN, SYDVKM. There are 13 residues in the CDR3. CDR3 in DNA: TGTGCCAGCAGCGTGGGGGCCTCCTACGAGCAGTACTTC. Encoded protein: CASSVGASYEQYF.

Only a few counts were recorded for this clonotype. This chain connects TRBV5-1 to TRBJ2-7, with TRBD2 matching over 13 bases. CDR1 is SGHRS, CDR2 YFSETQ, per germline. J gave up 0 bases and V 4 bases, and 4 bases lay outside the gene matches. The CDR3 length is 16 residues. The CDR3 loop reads CASSPTSGGSSYEQYF. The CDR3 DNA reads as TGCGCCAGCAGCCCGACTAGCGGGGGGAGCTCCTACGAGCAGTACTTC.

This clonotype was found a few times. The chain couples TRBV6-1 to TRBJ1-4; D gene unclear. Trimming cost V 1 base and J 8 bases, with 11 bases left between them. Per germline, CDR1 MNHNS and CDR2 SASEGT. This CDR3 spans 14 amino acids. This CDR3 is CASSEGAVGEKLFF. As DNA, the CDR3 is TGTGCCAGCAGTGAAGGGGCAGTGGGCGAAAAACTGTTTTTT.

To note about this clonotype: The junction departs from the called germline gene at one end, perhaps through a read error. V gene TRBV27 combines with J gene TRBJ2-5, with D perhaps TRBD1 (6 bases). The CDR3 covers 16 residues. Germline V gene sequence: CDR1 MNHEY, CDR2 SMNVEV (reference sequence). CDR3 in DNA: TGTGCCGGCAGTCCCCTAACGACAGGTTACCAAGAGACCCAGTACTTC. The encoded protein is CAGSPLTTGYQETQYF.

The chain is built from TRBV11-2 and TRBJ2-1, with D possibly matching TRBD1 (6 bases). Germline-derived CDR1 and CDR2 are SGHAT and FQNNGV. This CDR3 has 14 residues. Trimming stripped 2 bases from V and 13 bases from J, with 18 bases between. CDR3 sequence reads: CASSLKSTGETQFF. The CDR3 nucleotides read TGTGCCAGCAGCTTAAAGTCGACAGGAGAGACCCAGTTCTTC.

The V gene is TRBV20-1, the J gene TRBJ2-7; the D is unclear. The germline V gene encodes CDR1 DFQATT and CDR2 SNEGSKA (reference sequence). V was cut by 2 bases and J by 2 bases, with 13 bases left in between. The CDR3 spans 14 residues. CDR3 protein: CSARSNVQAYEQYF. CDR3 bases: TGCAGTGCTAGATCTAACGTACAAGCCTACGAGCAGTACTTC.

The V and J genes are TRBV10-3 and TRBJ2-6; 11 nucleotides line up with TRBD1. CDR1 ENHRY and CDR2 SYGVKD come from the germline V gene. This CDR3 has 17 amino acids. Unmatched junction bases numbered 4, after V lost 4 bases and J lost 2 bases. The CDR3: CAISGSGQGAGANVLTF. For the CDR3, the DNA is TGTGCCATCAGTGGATCGGGACAGGGGGCTGGGGCCAACGTCCTGACTTTC.

CDR3 DNA sequence: TGTGCCAGCAGCCCAAGCGGTCAGGTCGGGGGCTACACCTTC. Protein sequence: CASSPSGQVGGYTF. The chain employs TRBV7-3 and TRBJ1-2; no clear D. V was shortened by 5 bases and J by 8 bases, with 18 bases between the two germline ends. The CDR3 is 14 residues long. Per germline, CDR1 SGHTA and CDR2 FQGTGA.

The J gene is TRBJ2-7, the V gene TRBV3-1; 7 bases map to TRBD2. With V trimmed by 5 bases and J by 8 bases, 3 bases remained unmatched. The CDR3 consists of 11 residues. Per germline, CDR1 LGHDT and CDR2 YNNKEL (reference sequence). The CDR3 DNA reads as TGTGCCAGCAGCTCCGGGGGGAAGCAGTACTTC. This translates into CASSSGGKQYF.

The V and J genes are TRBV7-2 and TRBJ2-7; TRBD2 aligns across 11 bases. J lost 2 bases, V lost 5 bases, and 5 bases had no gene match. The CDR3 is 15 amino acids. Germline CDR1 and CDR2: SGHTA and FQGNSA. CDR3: CASSAGTSGAYEQYF. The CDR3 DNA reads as TGTGCCAGCAGCGCCGGGACTAGCGGAGCCTACGAGCAGTACTTC.

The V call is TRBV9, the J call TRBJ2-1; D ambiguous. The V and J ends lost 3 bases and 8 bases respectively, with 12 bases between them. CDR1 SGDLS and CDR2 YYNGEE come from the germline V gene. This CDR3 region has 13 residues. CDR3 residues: CASSGPRLYEQFF. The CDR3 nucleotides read TGTGCCAGCAGCGGCCCGAGACTCTATGAGCAGTTCTTC.

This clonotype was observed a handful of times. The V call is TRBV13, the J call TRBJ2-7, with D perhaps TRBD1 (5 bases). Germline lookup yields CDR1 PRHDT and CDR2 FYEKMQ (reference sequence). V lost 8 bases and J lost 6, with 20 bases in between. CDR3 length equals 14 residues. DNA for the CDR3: TGTGCCAGCTCGACCAGGGTCTCTATGAGCGAGCAGTACTTC. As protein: CASSTRVSMSEQYF.

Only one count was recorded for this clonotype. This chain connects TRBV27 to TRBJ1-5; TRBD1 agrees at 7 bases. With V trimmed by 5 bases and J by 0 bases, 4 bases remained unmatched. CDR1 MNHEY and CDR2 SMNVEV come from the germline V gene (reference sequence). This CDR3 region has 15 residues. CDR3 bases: TGTGCCAGCAGTGTACAGGGGAATAGCAATCAGCCCCAGCATTTT. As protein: CASSVQGNSNQPQHF.

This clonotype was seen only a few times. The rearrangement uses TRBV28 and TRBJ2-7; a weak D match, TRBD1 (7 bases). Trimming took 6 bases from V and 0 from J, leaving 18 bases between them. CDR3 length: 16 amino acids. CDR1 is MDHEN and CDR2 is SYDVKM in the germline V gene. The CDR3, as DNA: TGTGCCAGCAGACCTGGGGGGACAGCGTACTCCTACGAGCAGTACTTC. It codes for CASRPGGTAYSYEQYF. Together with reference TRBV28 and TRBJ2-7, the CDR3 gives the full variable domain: DVKVTQSSRYLVKRTGEKVFLECVQDMDHENMFWYRQDPGLGLRLIYFSYDVKMKEKGDIPEGYSVSREKKERFSLILESASTNQTSMYLCASRPGGTAYSYEQYFGPGTRLTVT.